The present entry profiles one T cell receptor beta chain with its context. Antigen: not known. This entry is derived from a study of T-cell reconstitution after alpha-beta-depleted transplantation in children. General observations from the study: Newly produced T cells mostly provided counts and TCRbeta diversity after one year, as hyperexpanded clones declined. Approximately two months post-transplant, alpha-beta T cells reportedly originated from several hundred expanded graft clones. Some patients' high day-60 TCRbeta diversity was attributed to recipient cells surviving conditioning.

Molecular barcoding with unique molecular identifiers was used for the TCRbeta library. TCRdb reanalysed the PCR reads using MiXCR and keeps one entry per CDR3 protein. Counted here are about a million distinct CDR3 sequences, about 29% occurring once; the ten biggest clones make up 25% to 35%. The CDR3 loop spans 12 amino acids. Germline CDR1 and CDR2: SQVTM and ANQGSEA. Trimming removed 4 bases at V and 5 bases at J, with 11 bases between. The chain employs TRBV29-1 and TRBJ2-5; D is perhaps TRBD2 (5 bases). The material was PBMCs, mostly from graft donor cells, obtained 360 days after TCRalphabeta/CD19-depleted stem cell transplant. This receptor was identified in a boy under three years old who had a stem cell transplant for SCID, so the T cells may come from the graft donor. CDR3 amino acids: CSVVEGGETQYF. The CDR3 DNA sequence: TGCAGCGTTGTCGAGGGCGGGGAGACCCAGTACTTC.